The 18 T cell receptor beta chains below all came from one sample that was sequenced in a study of T cell responses to AZD1222 COVID-19 vaccine. Clones were read by immunoSEQ multiplex PCR, and TCRdb kept only the in-frame ones, dropping some. The data show 95,000 to 110,000 clones, under 95% seen once. The sample consisted of peripheral blood, taken 28 days after the second AZD1222 dose. Receptors originate from an adult who received the AZD1222 COVID-19 vaccine.

The CDR3 sequence: CASSGGDSLNTEAFF. DNA of the CDR3: TGTGCCAGCAGCGGCGGGGACAGCCTGAACACTGAAGCTTTCTTT. This chain links TRBV7-9 with TRBJ1-1; 7 positions match TRBD1. Germline trimming cut 5 bases from V and 0 bases from J; bases unmatched to any gene: 6. The germline CDR1 and CDR2 sequences are SEHNR and FQNEAQ (reference sequence). CDR3 length equals 15 residues.

The V gene is TRBV5-1, the J gene TRBJ2-2; 9 nucleotides agree with TRBD1. The CDR3 sequence is 16 residues long. Per germline, CDR1 SGHRS and CDR2 YFSETQ. V lost 1 base to trimming and J lost 5 bases; unmatched junction nucleotides: 6. DNA for the CDR3: TGCGCCAGCAGCTTGACAGGGGGCCGGGGAACCGGGGAGCTGTTTTTT. This codes for CASSLTGGRGTGELFF. The full variable domain, in which reference TRBV5-1 and TRBJ2-2 provide the parts outside the CDR3, is KAGVTQTPRYLIKTRGQQVTLSCSPISGHRSVSWYQQTPGQGLQFLFEYFSETQRNKGNFPGRFSGRQFSNSRSEMNVSTLELGDSALYLCASSLTGGRGTGELFFGEGSRLTVL.

J is TRBJ2-1 and V is TRBV27; TRBD2 aligns across 14 bases. Trimming removed 10 bases from V and 5 bases from J; junction bases left unmatched: 7. Germline V lookup: CDR1 MNHEY, CDR2 SMNVEV (reference sequence). The CDR3 is 15 amino acids. CDR3 DNA: TGTGCCACCGGGACTAGCGGGAGTCTCCACAATGAGCAGTTCTTC. This encodes CATGTSGSLHNEQFF.

This chain's CDR3 is CAIGTGGDTGELFF. DNA for the CDR3: TGTGCCATCGGCACAGGGGGGGACACCGGGGAGCTGTTTTTT. The chain carries TRBV10-3 and TRBJ2-2, with D possibly being TRBD1 (8 bases). Looked up from germline, CDR1 is ENHRY and CDR2 is SYGVKD. V was trimmed by 8 bases and J by 3 bases, leaving 13 bases between them. This CDR3 comprises 14 residues.

The genes are TRBV5-1 and TRBJ2-6; D is possibly TRBD1 or TRBD2 (5 bases each). This CDR3 comprises 15 residues. CDR1 is SGHRS, CDR2 YFSETQ, per germline. The ends were cut back, 9 bases at V and 0 bases at J, with 13 bases in the middle. As DNA, the CDR3 is TGCGCCACTGGGACGGCGAGCTCTGGGGCCAACGTCCTGACTTTC. As protein: CATGTASSGANVLTF.

V and J are TRBV27 and TRBJ1-5, with 9 bases aligning to TRBD1. V dropped 6 bases and J dropped 9; count of bases not matched to a gene: 9. Per the germline V gene, CDR1 is MNHEY and CDR2 is SMNVEV (reference sequence). The CDR3 covers 14 residues. The CDR3 protein is CASSSGQGRGPQHF. The DNA for the CDR3 is TGTGCCAGCAGCTCCGGACAGGGGCGTGGGCCCCAGCATTTT.

The chain carries TRBV24-1 and TRBJ2-1; D might be TRBD2 (5 bases). Trimming took off 4 bases at V and 0 bases at J, with 9 bases between the two ends. Germline CDR1 and CDR2: KGHDR and SFDVKD. The CDR3 contains 15 residues. This chain's CDR3 is CATSEGGTSYNEQFF. CDR3 nucleotide sequence: TGTGCCACCAGTGAAGGAGGAACCTCCTACAATGAGCAGTTCTTC.

The rearrangement joins TRBV24-1 to TRBJ1-5; 11 bases are shared with TRBD1. Germline CDR1 KGHDR, CDR2 SFDVKD. After removal of 3 bases from V and 2 bases from J, the junction contained 5 bases not matched to a gene. This CDR3 is 17 amino acids long. The CDR3 protein is CATSDRTGGEGNQPQHF. CDR3 in DNA: TGTGCCACCAGTGATCGGACAGGGGGCGAGGGCAATCAGCCCCAGCATTTT.

The chain combines TRBV28 with TRBJ1-4; D gene unclear. Germline V gives CDR1 MDHEN, CDR2 SYDVKM. CDR3 size: 13 residues. V lost 8 bases, J lost 1 base, and 8 bases lay in between. The CDR3 nucleotides read TGTGCCAGCGAAAGGAGAACTAATGAAAAACTGTTTTTT. Encoded protein: CASERRTNEKLFF.

Details on this clone: A read error may produce the germline difference seen at one junction end. This same CDR3 is encoded by further DNA sequences in the sample. V is TRBV5-1 and J is TRBJ2-7; possible D gene TRBD2, 7 bases. The CDR3 contains 16 residues. Germline assignment: CDR1 SGHRS and CDR2 YFSETQ. The CDR3 spells CASSLAWGGRSYEQYF. As DNA, the CDR3 is TGCGCCAGCAGCTTGGCCTGGGGGGGCCGCTCCTACGAGCAGTACTTT.

The rearrangement joins TRBV5-4 to TRBJ2-1; 12 positions agree with TRBD2. Germline CDR1 reads SGHNT; CDR2 reads YYREEE (reference sequence). This CDR3 is 16 amino acids long. The trim removed 4 bases at V and 3 bases at J, leaving 5 bases unmatched. The CDR3 sequence is CASSPGLAGHYNEQFF. The CDR3, as DNA: TGTGCCAGCAGCCCTGGACTAGCGGGACACTACAATGAGCAGTTCTTC. Filled out from reference TRBV5-4 and TRBJ2-1, the complete variable domain reads ETGVTQSPTHLIKTRGQQVTLRCSSQSGHNTVSWYQQALGQGPQFIFQYYREEENGRGNFPPRFSGLQFPNYSSELNVNALELDDSALYLCASSPGLAGHYNEQFFGPGTRLTVL.

Only one count was recorded for this clone. The chain is built from TRBV19 and TRBJ1-5; no clear D. The CDR3 extends over 15 amino acids. Between the trimmed V and J ends, which lost 3 bases and 2 bases, there was a span of 11 bases. CDR1 LNHDA and CDR2 SQIVND come from the germline V gene (reference sequence). The CDR3 nucleotides read TGTGCCAGTAGTATGATTAGAGAGGGCAATCAGCCCCAGCATTTT. Its translation is CASSMIREGNQPQHF.

The rearrangement joins TRBV7-2 to TRBJ1-1; D unresolved. The CDR3 is 13 residues long. V lost 1 base and J lost 0, with 3 bases in between. Germline CDR1 reads SGHTA; CDR2 reads FQGNSA. The CDR3 is CASSLVLNTEAFF. CDR3 DNA sequence: TGTGCCAGCAGCTTAGTCCTGAACACTGAAGCTTTCTTT.

The chain joins TRBV11-2 to TRBJ1-2, with a possible D match to TRBD1 (5 bases). This CDR3 is 17 amino acids long. The ends were cut back, 6 bases at V and 2 bases at J, with 22 bases in the middle. The germline V gene has CDR1 SGHAT and CDR2 FQNNGV. CDR3 in amino acids: CASSIKGVGSTNYGYTF. CDR3 bases: TGTGCCAGCAGTATCAAAGGGGTTGGTAGTACGAACTATGGCTACACCTTC.

This clone turned up a few times. The V call is TRBV18, the J call TRBJ1-6, with 9 bases identical to TRBD1. This CDR3 spans 14 amino acids. After removal of 4 bases from V and 8 bases from J, the junction contained 3 bases not matched to a gene. CDR1 and CDR2 from the germline V gene are KGHSH and LQKENI. CDR3 residues: CASSRDRDYSPLHF. In DNA form, the CDR3 reads TGTGCCAGCTCACGGGACAGGGATTATTCACCCCTCCACTTT.

The rearrangement uses TRBV5-4 and TRBJ2-1; D gene unclear. Germline CDR1 reads SGHNT; CDR2 reads YYREEE (reference sequence). The CDR3 has 14 amino acids. Trimming removed 0 bases at V and 4 bases at J, with 8 bases between. CDR3 in DNA: TGTGCCAGCAGCTTGGGGACCTATTACAATGAGCAGTTCTTC. Translating it yields CASSLGTYYNEQFF. The full variable domain, rest sourced from reference TRBV5-4 and TRBJ2-1, is ETGVTQSPTHLIKTRGQQVTLRCSSQSGHNTVSWYQQALGQGPQFIFQYYREEENGRGNFPPRFSGLQFPNYSSELNVNALELDDSALYLCASSLGTYYNEQFFGPGTRLTVL.

This clone has only one observation. V and J are TRBV18 and TRBJ2-2; D not resolved. Trimming cost V 5 bases and J 4 bases, with 14 bases left between them. Germline loops: CDR1 KGHSH, CDR2 LQKENI. The length of the CDR3 is 15 residues. CDR3: CASSSQHSLTGELFF. Written as DNA, the CDR3 is TGTGCCAGCTCATCTCAACACAGCCTCACCGGGGAGCTGTTTTTT.

The gene calls are TRBV6-1 and TRBJ1-2, with a possible D match to TRBD1 (5 bases). CDR3 size: 14 residues. V lost 2 bases and J 2 bases, leaving 9 bases between the germline ends. The germline V gene encodes CDR1 MNHNS and CDR2 SASEGT. Written as DNA, the CDR3 is TGTGCCAGCAGTGAAAGGACAAGCAACTATGGCTACACCTTC. Protein: CASSERTSNYGYTF.